This T cell receptor beta chain was recorded in a study of blood T cells in healthy people across ages (dated by TCRdb to about 2015). Background on the whole study: In model experiments, roughly one uniquely barcoded TCR beta cDNA molecule per two T cells was captured by template switching. Using deep sequencing normalized with unique cDNA molecular identifiers, the study measured how TCR beta repertoire diversity changes with age. For two donors (one aged 18 to 30 and one aged 80 or older), the study analyzed two additional independent replicas of 1 million unique cDNA reads from the same blood draw. The donors were divided into four age groups: young (average approximately 16 years), middle-aged (roughly 42), aged (approximately 59) and long-lived (around 87). To avoid experimental bias, donors of different ages were distributed randomly across sequencing lanes. The research as a whole found: Observed TCR beta diversity per million T cells fell roughly linearly with age, and a significant reduction was already apparent by age around 36. Estimates of total diversity based on one million sequenced T cells were considered lower bounds and underestimates. Because the CMV infection status of the donors was unknown, age-related changes in expanded clonotypes may potentially have been confounded. Compared with the aged group, the long-lived group had more naive CD4+ T cells, fewer expanded clones and increased TCR diversity, suggesting age selection. A strong correlation was found between observed TCR beta diversity and the percentage of naive T cells measured by flow cytometry. Because profiling used bulk unsorted PBMCs, naive and antigen-experienced compartments could not be compared conclusively.

Library generation was performed with 5' RACE. The sample was run on an Illumina HiSeq 2500. A second PCR of about 7 to 12 cycles was run with a J-beta primer mix and a sample-barcoded 5' primer. A template-switch 5' adaptor carrying 12 random nucleotides introduced a unique molecular identifier onto each TCR beta cDNA molecule. At least 2.5 million CDR3-containing paired-end reads were obtained from each sample. All of the RNA was converted into first-strand cDNA using the Mint cDNA synthesis kit, with a TRBC-specific oligonucleotide serving as the primer. Following uracil-DNA glycosylase treatment, all cDNA underwent a first 18-cycle PCR with the universal primers M1SS and BC2_uni_R. Processing in the source paper ran as follows. Normalization of each sample was performed by random selection of 1 million high-quality reads, each carrying a distinct molecular identifier. Instead of being binned into consensus sequences, reads with shared molecular identifiers were discarded. CDR3 identification, clonotype clustering and error correction used MiTCR with a Q25 quality threshold and the strictest error-elimination algorithm. A nonparametric unseen species model with Euler transformation was used to estimate a lower bound on total TCR beta diversity. TCRdb passed the public sequencing reads through fastp at Q25 and MiXCR, retaining productive beta sequences. Each CDR3 protein appears once, grouped with its most common genes and DNA. These V and J calls derive from TCRdb rather than the authors' analysis. In all, the sample holds 1.5 million to 1.8 million distinct CDR3 sequences, and approximately 39% of those were seen once. The ten largest clones take up approximately 4% of the sample.

The donors were 40 or so Caucasian individuals from Russia, aged 6 to 90 years, who were systemically healthy. Each donor gave around 9.5 milliliters of peripheral blood, collected into EDTA-treated Vacutainer tubes. Ficoll-Paque density-gradient centrifugation was used to isolate PBMCs, with at least 7 million per sample. Total RNA, at least 6 micrograms per sample, was extracted from PBMCs with Trizol reagent. For every donor, an aliquot of PBMCs went through flow cytometry to measure the percentages of naive CD45RAhigh/CD27high T cells. V is shortened by 6 bases, J by 1 base, and the region joining them spans 12 bases. The CDR3 contains 13 residues, cysteine and phenylalanine counted. Only the CDR3 DNA is retained, 39 bases long and in frame from the first base. The germline V gene (reference sequence) specifies DFQATT as CDR1 and SNEGSKA as CDR2. This clonotype was seen a few times. What antigen it recognizes has not been identified. Base qualities were left out, and no much larger clone turns up one base away.

The sequenced sample consisted of blood. This clonotype originated in a young woman in good health. The chain was built from TRBV20-1 and TRBJ1-2, and possibly TRBD1, on 5 matching bases. The nucleotides are TGCAGTGCCACCCCAGGGAGTAACTATGGCTACACCTTC. This is translated as CSATPGSNYGYTF.